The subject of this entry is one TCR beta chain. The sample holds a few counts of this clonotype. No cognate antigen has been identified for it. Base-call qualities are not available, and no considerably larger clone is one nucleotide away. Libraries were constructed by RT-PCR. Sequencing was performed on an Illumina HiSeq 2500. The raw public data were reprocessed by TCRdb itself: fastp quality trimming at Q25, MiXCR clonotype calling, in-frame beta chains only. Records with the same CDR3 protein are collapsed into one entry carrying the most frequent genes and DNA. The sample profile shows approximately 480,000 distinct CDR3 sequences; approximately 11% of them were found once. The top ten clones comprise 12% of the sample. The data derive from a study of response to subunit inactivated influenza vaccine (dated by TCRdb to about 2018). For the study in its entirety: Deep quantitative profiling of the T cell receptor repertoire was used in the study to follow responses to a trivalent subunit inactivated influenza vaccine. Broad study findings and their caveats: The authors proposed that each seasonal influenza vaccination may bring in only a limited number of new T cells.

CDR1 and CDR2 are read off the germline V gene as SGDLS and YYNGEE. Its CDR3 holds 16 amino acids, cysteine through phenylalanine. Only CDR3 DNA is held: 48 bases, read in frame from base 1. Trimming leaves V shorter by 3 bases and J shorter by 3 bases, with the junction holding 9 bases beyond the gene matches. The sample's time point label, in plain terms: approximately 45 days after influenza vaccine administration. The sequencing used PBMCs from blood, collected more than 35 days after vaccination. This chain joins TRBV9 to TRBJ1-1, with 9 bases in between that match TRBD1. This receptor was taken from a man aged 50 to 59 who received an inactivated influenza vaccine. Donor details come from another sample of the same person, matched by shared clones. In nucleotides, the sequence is TGTGCCAGCAGCGCTGCCGGGACAGGGCGGGACACTGAAGCTTTCTTT. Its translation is CASSAAGTGRDTEAFF.